This T cell receptor beta chain was captured by sequencing in a study of T cell repertoires in cytomegalovirus infection. TCRdb re-analysed the reads in MiXCR, keeping a single row per CDR3 protein. The sample yields fewer than 550,000 distinct CDR3 sequences, 16% seen once. This clonotype was counted ten times or more. Its antigen is still unknown. This CDR3 is 11 amino acids long. Trimming removed 2 bases from V and 10 bases from J, with 8 bases in between. Germline V gene lookup returns CDR1 MGHDK and CDR2 SYGVNS. Overall study findings and caveats: Dominating the ex vivo response were TCR beta clonotypes that were CMV-specific and HLA-C-restricted.

The V gene is TRBV25-1, the J gene TRBJ1-1; D ambiguous. The sequenced material came from CD8+ T cells from PBMCs. The sequence derives from a human donor in good health (CMV status not recorded). Some clones in this sample may be carry-over from other donors' samples. CDR3 residues: CASSEGPRAFF. The CDR3 DNA reads as TGTGCCAGCAGTGAAGGGCCTCGAGCTTTCTTT.